This entry lists 2 T cell receptor beta chains sequenced from one sample in a study of STAT3 mutations in large granular lymphocyte leukemia. Study findings and constraints: Every T-cell large granular lymphocyte leukemia patient had at least one immunodominant TCR beta clonotype.

Assay used: immunoSEQ multiplex PCR; TCRdb lists only in-frame clones, some missing. The sample holds 35,000 to 40,000 clones, approximately 90% seen once. No cognate antigen is known for these TCRs. The sample taken for sequencing was PBMCs. The receptors shown here come from a human donor with T large granular lymphocyte leukemia. Some clones in this sample may be carry-over from other donors' samples.

The chain has TRBV2 and TRBJ1-6; no definite D call. Germline CDR1 and CDR2: SNHLY and FYNNEI. The CDR3 consists of 12 residues. The V end lost 7 bases, the J end lost 4 bases, and 5 bases lay between the germline ends. CDR3 sequence: CASKLYNSPLHF. The CDR3 DNA reads as TGTGCCAGCAAACTTTATAATTCACCCCTCCACTTT.

This clone was observed a handful of times. The chain has TRBV11-2 and TRBJ2-1; the D is unclear. Germline lookup yields CDR1 SGHAT and CDR2 FQNNGV. This CDR3 region has 11 residues. V lost 5 bases, J lost 8 bases, and 7 bases lay in between. The CDR3 DNA is TGTGCCAGCAGCGATTTGCATGAGCAGTTCTTC. Amino acid sequence: CASSDLHEQFF.